This TCR beta chain was observed in a study of blood T cell repertoires in COVID-19. Trimming took 2 bases from V and 10 from J; bases not matched to a gene: 12. CDR1 is SGHVS and CDR2 is FNYEAQ in the germline V gene. The CDR3 spans 16 residues. Clones were read by immunoSEQ multiplex PCR, and TCRdb kept only the in-frame ones, dropping some. The data hold 200,000 to 300,000 clones, with about nine tenths observed a single time. The sample comprised peripheral blood. The TCR comes from a man between 40 and 49 years old who had recovered from COVID-19. The gene calls are TRBV7-6 and TRBJ2-1; 9 nucleotides match TRBD2. The CDR3 DNA is TGTGCCAGCAGCTTAATGCTCGCGGGGGGGCTGGGGGAGCAGTTCTTC. Its protein product is CASSLMLAGGLGEQFF. The full variable domain, rest sourced from reference TRBV7-6 and TRBJ2-1, is GAGVSQSPRYKVTKRGQDVALRCDPISGHVSLYWYRQALGQGPEFLTYFNYEAQQDKSGLPNDRFSAERPEGSISTLTIQRTEQRDSAMYRCASSLMLAGGLGEQFFGPGTRLTVL.